What follows is one T cell receptor beta chain and its context. CDR3 size: 15 residues. Per the germline V gene, CDR1 is MNHEY and CDR2 is SVGAGI. The ends were cut back, 6 bases at V and 4 bases at J, with 16 bases in the middle. Only in-frame clones appear in the TCRdb table, and some are missing; sequencing was by immunoSEQ multiplex PCR. The table shows more than 85,000 clones, with roughly 85% occurring only once. The data were obtained in a study of OX40 agonist ivuxolimab in advanced cancers. Study-wide background: Past anti-PD-1, anti-PD-L1 or anti-CTLA-4 therapy was accepted, and approximately 37% had received some.

The specimen was CD4+ or CD8+ T cells sorted from blood, collected in a trial of the OX40 agonist ivuxolimab. The receptor's source is an adult with an advanced solid tumor such as melanoma, head and neck, liver or kidney cancer. V usage is TRBV6-5 and J usage is TRBJ2-1; D is possibly TRBD1 (6 bases). This chain's CDR3 is CASRGLGATYNEQFF. In DNA form, the CDR3 reads TGTGCCAGCAGGGGATTGGGGGCCACTTACAATGAGCAGTTCTTC.